Each of the 24 T cell receptor beta chains below was sequenced from the same sample in a study of blood T cell repertoires in COVID-19. The data were produced by immunoSEQ multiplex PCR, yet TCRdb's version contains in-frame clones alone and is incomplete. This sample has 35,000 to 40,000 clones, with about 85% found just once. The sequencing input was peripheral blood. All receptors come from a man in his fifties or sixties with COVID-19, enrolled during active disease.

The V and J genes are TRBV7-6 and TRBJ1-3; maybe TRBD1 (6 bases). With 5 bases removed from V and 9 bases from J, the gap between germline ends came to 23 bases. Germline-derived CDR1 and CDR2 are SGHVS and FNYEAQ. This CDR3 has 16 residues. The CDR3 loop reads CASSQYGTGRYGTIYF. Here the CDR3 DNA reads TGTGCCAGCAGCCAGTACGGAACAGGGCGGTATGGCACCATATATTTT.

This clone has only a few counts. The V gene is TRBV19, the J gene TRBJ1-1; tentatively, D is TRBD1 (5 bases). This CDR3 has 14 amino acids. The V and J ends lost 7 bases and 10 bases respectively, with 22 bases between them. Germline V gene sequence: CDR1 LNHDA, CDR2 SQIVND (reference sequence). The CDR3 protein is CASKAGEGRIRAFF. DNA of the CDR3: TGTGCCAGTAAGGCCGGGGAGGGGAGGATACGAGCTTTCTTT.

This chain links TRBV5-6 with TRBJ2-5; D unclear. The CDR3 length is 13 residues. The germline gives CDR1 SGHDT, CDR2 YYEEEE. Trimming took 2 bases from V and 3 from J, leaving 8 bases between them. The CDR3 nucleotides read TGTGCCAGCAGCTTAAACTCGAAAGAGACCCAGTACTTC. It codes for CASSLNSKETQYF.

This clone was observed once. The chain carries TRBV7-2 and TRBJ2-7, with a weak D call TRBD1 (5 bases). Trimming took off 1 base at V and 1 base at J, with 17 bases between the two ends. There are 17 residues in the CDR3. CDR1 is SGHTA, CDR2 FQGNSA, per germline. CDR3 amino acids: CASSLVSGQGGSYEQYF. CDR3 nucleotide sequence: TGTGCCAGCAGCTTAGTTTCCGGTCAGGGTGGTTCCTACGAGCAGTACTTC.

The rearrangement joins TRBV5-6 to TRBJ2-7; 8 bases are shared with TRBD1. Germline loops: CDR1 SGHDT, CDR2 YYEEEE. J gave up 5 bases and V 4 bases, and 11 bases lay outside the gene matches. This CDR3 has 15 residues. CDR3 DNA: TGTGCCAGCAGCCGGATAGACAGGGGCGAAAACGAGCAGTACTTC. It is translated as CASSRIDRGENEQYF.

The CDR3 DNA reads TGTGCCAGCAGTTACTCGGCAGGGGTGGGCACTGAAGCTTTCTTT. Translating it yields CASSYSAGVGTEAFF. This rearrangement joins TRBV6-5 to TRBJ1-1, with D possibly matching TRBD1 (6 bases). This CDR3 spans 15 amino acids. Trimming took off 0 bases at V and 4 bases at J, with 12 bases between the two ends. Germline lookup yields CDR1 MNHEY and CDR2 SVGAGI.

CDR3 sequence reads: CASSLVGARFSYEQFF. The CDR3 region has the DNA TGTGCCAGCAGCTTGGTAGGGGCCAGGTTTAGTTATGAGCAGTTCTTC. The chain employs TRBV5-6 and TRBJ2-1, with a tentative D call TRBD1 (5 bases). CDR3 length equals 16 residues. In germline, CDR1 is SGHDT, CDR2 YYEEEE. V was clipped by 0 bases and J by 8 bases, with 18 bases between them.

A single count supports this clone. The chain recombines TRBV7-2 with TRBJ2-1, with 7 bases identical to TRBD1. The CDR3 loop spans 14 amino acids. The V gene end was trimmed by 1 base and the J gene end by 8 bases; junction bases not matched to a gene: 5. The V gene's germline CDR1 is SGHTA and CDR2 FQGNSA. CDR3 sequence reads: CASSLEHRGDEQFF. The CDR3 region has the DNA TGTGCCAGCAGCTTAGAGCACAGGGGAGATGAGCAGTTCTTC.

This chain connects TRBV28 to TRBJ2-2, with 7 bases identical to TRBD1. The CDR3 extends over 14 amino acids. Germline lookup yields CDR1 MDHEN and CDR2 SYDVKM. Trimming cost V 8 bases and J 0 bases; bases outside gene matches: 3. DNA for the CDR3: TGTGCCAGCGGGGACAGAGCGAACACCGGGGAGCTGTTTTTT. Translated, it gives CASGDRANTGELFF.

The rearrangement joins TRBV19 to TRBJ2-3, with 10 positions matching TRBD2. This CDR3 contains 17 residues. V was clipped by 8 bases and J by 3 bases; unmatched bases: 14. The germline CDR1 and CDR2 sequences are LNHDA and SQIVND (reference sequence). CDR3 in amino acids: CASGYGPAGGPTDTQYF. Written as DNA, the CDR3 is TGTGCCAGTGGCTACGGTCCAGCGGGAGGGCCAACAGATACGCAGTATTTT.

This clone was detected once. The chain is built from TRBV11-2 and TRBJ1-3; 10 bases line up with TRBD1. CDR1 is SGHAT and CDR2 is FQNNGV in the germline V gene. Trimming cost V 5 bases and J 4 bases; bases outside gene matches: 11. The CDR3 loop spans 17 amino acids. The CDR3 sequence: CASSALPDRGLGNTIYF. The CDR3 bases are TGTGCCAGCAGCGCCCTGCCCGACAGGGGGCTAGGAAACACCATATATTTT.

V and J are TRBV4-3 and TRBJ2-1; tentative D call: TRBD2 (6 bases). This CDR3 is 13 amino acids long. The V and J ends lost 4 bases and 9 bases respectively, with 13 bases between them. The V gene's germline CDR1 is LGHNA and CDR2 YSLEER. In DNA form, the CDR3 reads TGCGCCAGCAGCCGTAAAGCGGGCGGTGAGCAGTTCTTC. Amino acids: CASSRKAGGEQFF.

This clone is a singleton in its sample. The chain joins TRBV19 to TRBJ1-3; maybe TRBD1 (5 bases). V dropped 6 bases and J dropped 6 bases, with 18 bases sitting between them. The germline CDR1 and CDR2 sequences are LNHDA and SQIVND (reference sequence). The CDR3 sequence is 15 residues long. The CDR3 DNA reads TGTGCCAGTAGACTGCGGGGCCTCATTGCAAACACCATATATTTT. Protein: CASRLRGLIANTIYF.

The rearrangement uses TRBV7-3 and TRBJ2-5, with D perhaps TRBD2 (7 bases). Per germline, CDR1 SGHTA and CDR2 FQGTGA. V lost 5 bases to trimming and J lost 5 bases, with 18 bases between them. The CDR3 is made up of 15 amino acids. The CDR3 DNA sequence: TGTGCCAGCAGCCAGAAGGGGGGGAAGAGGGAGACCCAGTACTTC. Its translation is CASSQKGGKRETQYF.

CDR3 loop: CASSLIGLNTEAFF. For the CDR3, the DNA is TGTGCCAGCAGTTTAATCGGTCTGAACACTGAAGCTTTCTTT. The genes are TRBV28 and TRBJ1-1; D gene unclear. The germline V gene encodes CDR1 MDHEN and CDR2 SYDVKM. The CDR3 has 14 amino acids. V was pared by 2 bases and J by 0 bases, with 7 bases between. The entire variable domain, with the rest obtained from reference TRBV28 and TRBJ1-1, is as follows: DVKVTQSSRYLVKRTGEKVFLECVQDMDHENMFWYRQDPGLGLRLIYFSYDVKMKEKGDIPEGYSVSREKKERFSLILESASTNQTSMYLCASSLIGLNTEAFFGQGTRLTVV.

The gene calls are TRBV7-9 and TRBJ1-2; 7 bases are shared with TRBD1. CDR1 is SEHNR and CDR2 is FQNEAQ in the germline V gene (reference sequence). J was trimmed by 4 bases and V by 6 bases; bases with no gene match: 17. The CDR3 is made up of 17 amino acids. CDR3 sequence: CASSHTPGQTISYGYTF. CDR3 bases: TGTGCCAGCAGTCATACCCCGGGACAGACAATCTCCTATGGCTACACCTTC.

The CDR3 sequence is CASNPLVGGRQFF. CDR3 sequence (DNA): TGTGCCAGCAACCCCTTGGTGGGGGGTCGGCAGTTCTTC. This chain links TRBV12-3 or TRBV12-4 with TRBJ2-1, with D possibly TRBD2 on 6 matching bases. There are 13 residues in the CDR3. V dropped 7 bases and J dropped 12 bases, with 19 bases sitting between them.

This clone was observed a single time. This sequence joins TRBV30 and TRBJ2-1; perhaps TRBD2 as D (6 bases). The CDR3 has 15 residues. The germline CDR1 and CDR2 sequences are GTSNPN and SVGIG (reference sequence). V was clipped by 5 bases and J by 5 bases, with 19 bases between them. The DNA of the CDR3 is TGTGCCTGGGGGAGACTCACGGGGAGGAACAATGAGCAGTTCTTC. This sequence encodes CAWGRLTGRNNEQFF.

J is TRBJ1-1 and V is TRBV19; D is unresolved. Per the germline V gene, CDR1 is LNHDA and CDR2 is SQIVND (reference sequence). Trimming took off 5 bases at V and 2 bases at J, with 12 bases between the two ends. This CDR3 spans 14 amino acids. The CDR3 nucleotides read TGTGCCAGTAGTGACCGGAGCTTTAACACTGAAGCTTTCTTT. It yields the protein CASSDRSFNTEAFF.

The chain combines TRBV23-1 with TRBJ2-1; D possibly corresponds to TRBD1 (5 bases). TRBV23-1 is placed among ORFs of uncertain function. Trimming took off 7 bases at V and 2 bases at J, with 15 bases between the two ends. The CDR3 totals 15 residues. CDR3: CASTLQRQTYNEQFF. Here the CDR3 DNA reads TGCGCCAGCACTCTCCAAAGACAGACCTACAATGAGCAGTTCTTC.

The rearrangement uses TRBV11-3 and TRBJ2-7; D remains ambiguous. V was clipped by 0 bases and J by 3 bases, with 12 bases between them. Germline V lookup: CDR1 SGHNT, CDR2 YENEEA. The CDR3 contains 15 residues. CDR3 DNA sequence: TGTGCCAGCAGCTTAGAAAGACAACGGAACTACGAGCAGTACTTC. Protein sequence: CASSLERQRNYEQYF.

V is TRBV6-2 or TRBV6-3 and J is TRBJ2-7, with 11 bases that match TRBD1. CDR1 and CDR2 (germline): MNHEY, SVGEGT. V lost 5 bases and J lost 3; bases outside the gene matches: 9. The CDR3 extends over 16 amino acids. In DNA, the CDR3 is TGTGCCAGCAGTCGCCCCCCGGGACAGGGGGTCTACGAGCAGTACTTC. As protein: CASSRPPGQGVYEQYF.

This chain joins TRBV27 and TRBJ2-3; D remains ambiguous. The CDR3 loop spans 15 amino acids. V lost 3 bases, J lost 5 bases, and 15 bases lay in between. Per germline, CDR1 MNHEY and CDR2 SMNVEV (reference sequence). DNA for the CDR3: TGTGCCAGCAGTTTGTCCCAGGTTGTGAAAGATACGCAGTATTTT. Protein sequence: CASSLSQVVKDTQYF.

The J gene is TRBJ1-6, the V gene TRBV7-9, with 8 bases identical to TRBD1. CDR3 length: 16 residues. The V gene end was trimmed by 4 bases and the J gene end by 5 bases; junction bases not matched to a gene: 7. Germline CDR1 reads SEHNR; CDR2 reads FQNEAQ (reference sequence). Here the CDR3 DNA reads TGTGCCAGCAGCTCACGACAGGGGACGAATAATTCACCCCTCCACTTT. Translated, it gives CASSSRQGTNNSPLHF. Combining the CDR3 with reference TRBV7-9 and TRBJ1-6 gives the whole variable domain DTGVSQNPRHKITKRGQNVTFRCDPISEHNRLYWYRQTLGQGPEFLTYFQNEAQLEKSRLLSDRFSAERPKGSFSTLEIQRTEQGDSAMYLCASSSRQGTNNSPLHFGNGTRLTVT.